Below are 27 T cell receptor beta chains sequenced from a single sample in a study of shared clonotypes between healthy human individuals. Naivety among CD8 cells was defined by CD45RO negativity and positive CCR7 selection, thereby excluding terminally differentiated effector memory CD45RA+ cells. Assay: immunoSEQ multiplex PCR; the TCRdb copy retains only in-frame clones and omits some. Of approximately 2,000,000 clones in the sample, approximately 92% are singletons; the top ten hold approximately 1.6%. Sequencing was done on a sample of naive CD8+ T cells from PBMCs. These TCRs come from a man younger than 30 in good health. Some clones in this sample may be carry-over from other donors' samples.

The V and J genes are TRBV27 and TRBJ1-1; a possible D gene is TRBD1 (6 bases). The germline V and J ends were trimmed by 6 bases and 1 base, with 12 bases remaining between them. The germline CDR1 and CDR2 sequences are MNHEY and SMNVEV (reference sequence). This CDR3 contains 14 residues. The CDR3 DNA reads TGTGCCAGCAGGTGGGCAGGGGCGAACACTGAAGCTTTCTTT. Its translation is CASRWAGANTEAFF.

The V gene is TRBV6-5, the J gene TRBJ1-2; 10 nucleotides align to TRBD1. CDR1 and CDR2 from the germline V gene are MNHEY and SVGAGI. There are 12 residues in the CDR3. V was clipped by 11 bases and J by 6 bases; unmatched bases: 6. The CDR3 sequence is CAAGQGSDGYTF. The CDR3 bases are TGTGCCGCGGGACAGGGGTCCGATGGCTACACCTTC.

The genes are TRBV9 and TRBJ2-3; D gene ambiguous. V lost 4 bases to trimming and J lost 4 bases, with 1 base between them. The CDR3 has 10 amino acids. The germline CDR1 and CDR2 sequences are SGDLS and YYNGEE. DNA for the CDR3: TGTGCCAGCAGCTCAGATACGCAGTATTTT. Residues: CASSSDTQYF.

J is TRBJ2-5 and V is TRBV7-2, with TRBD1 matching over 10 bases. This CDR3 contains 15 residues. Germline CDR1 is SGHTA and CDR2 is FQGNSA. Losses at the gene ends were 4 bases for V and 5 bases for J; bases not matched to a gene: 7. In nucleotides, the CDR3 is TGTGCCAGCAGCTGGCGACAGGGGGCACAGGAGACCCAGTACTTC. It is translated as CASSWRQGAQETQYF.

V usage is TRBV5-1 and J usage is TRBJ1-1; D may be TRBD1 (5 bases). Deletions cut 2 bases from V and 0 bases from J, with 11 bases between. Germline loops: CDR1 SGHRS, CDR2 YFSETQ. The CDR3 length is 15 residues. DNA of the CDR3: TGCGCCAGCAGCTTTGGTAAGGGGATGAACACTGAAGCTTTCTTT. Protein product: CASSFGKGMNTEAFF.

V is TRBV7-9 and J is TRBJ2-3; D gene uncertain. Trimming shortened V by 6 bases and J by 0 bases, and 13 bases separated the two germline ends. The CDR3 has 15 residues. CDR1 and CDR2 (germline): SEHNR, FQNEAQ (reference sequence). In DNA form, the CDR3 reads TGTGCCAGCAGTCCAATCCCAGAAAGCACAGATACGCAGTATTTT. The encoded protein is CASSPIPESTDTQYF. Together with reference TRBV7-9 and TRBJ2-3, the CDR3 gives the full variable domain: DTGVSQNPRHKITKRGQNVTFRCDPISEHNRLYWYRQTLGQGPEFLTYFQNEAQLEKSRLLSDRFSAERPKGSFSTLEIQRTEQGDSAMYLCASSPIPESTDTQYFGPGTRLTVL.

The rearrangement links TRBV4-1 to TRBJ2-5, with D possibly matching TRBD2 (6 bases). CDR1 and CDR2 (germline): MGHRA, YSYEKL. Trimming left V 0 bases short and J 10 bases short, with 15 bases between. This CDR3 region has 14 residues. CDR3 loop: CASSQDRQGGDQYF. In DNA form, the CDR3 reads TGCGCCAGCAGCCAAGACCGGCAGGGAGGAGACCAGTACTTC.

The V and J genes are TRBV10-3 and TRBJ2-6; 8 bases fit TRBD2. Germline CDR1 and CDR2: ENHRY and SYGVKD. Trimming removed 4 bases from V and 0 bases from J; junction bases left unmatched: 5. CDR3 length: 17 residues. The DNA of the CDR3 is TGTGCCATCAGTGGGTGGGGGACTAGCTCTGGGGCCAACGTCCTGACTTTC. Protein product: CAISGWGTSSGANVLTF.

This chain connects TRBV7-8 to TRBJ1-5, with D perhaps TRBD1 (5 bases). CDR3 length equals 15 residues. Trimming stripped 5 bases from V and 2 bases from J, with 13 bases between. Germline values: CDR1 SGHVS, CDR2 FQNEAQ. Here the CDR3 DNA reads TGTGCCAGCAGCCCCGGAAGGGGAGGCAATCAGCCCCAGCATTTT. It encodes CASSPGRGGNQPQHF.

Remarks on this clone: The same CDR3 arises from other DNA sequences in this sample as well. J is TRBJ2-7 and V is TRBV27; D call uncertain. This CDR3 has 12 amino acids. Trimming cost V 5 bases and J 2 bases, with 7 bases left between them. CDR1 is MNHEY, CDR2 SMNVEV, per germline (reference sequence). CDR3 nucleotide sequence: TGTGCCAGCAGTCCCACTCCCTACGAGCAGTACTTC. It codes for CASSPTPYEQYF.

This chain joins TRBV27 and TRBJ2-7; 9 bases fit TRBD1. The germline CDR1 and CDR2 sequences are MNHEY and SMNVEV (reference sequence). J gave up 5 bases and V 4 bases, and 6 bases lay outside the gene matches. The CDR3 sequence is 14 residues long. The CDR3 sequence is CASSYRQGGHEQYF. The CDR3 nucleotides read TGTGCCAGCAGTTATCGACAGGGGGGCCACGAGCAGTACTTC.

V is TRBV27 and J is TRBJ2-2; D is ambiguous. V was clipped by 2 bases and J by 3 bases, with 10 bases between them. The CDR3 contains 15 residues. Germline-derived CDR1 and CDR2 are MNHEY and SMNVEV (reference sequence). CDR3 residues: CASSLQVGYTGELFF. The CDR3 DNA reads as TGTGCCAGCAGTTTACAGGTTGGATACACCGGGGAGCTGTTTTTT.

This clone showed up just once. CDR3 sequence: CASRPPQVGPPTEAFF. As DNA, the CDR3 is TGCGCCAGCAGGCCCCCCCAAGTGGGTCCTCCCACTGAAGCTTTCTTT. This chain links TRBV5-1 with TRBJ1-1; D is ambiguous. V was pared by 5 bases and J by 4 bases, with 21 bases between. The CDR3 spans 16 residues. The germline V gene has CDR1 SGHRS and CDR2 YFSETQ.

The gene calls are TRBV13 and TRBJ2-7; D unclear. The CDR3 spans 12 residues. Trimming removed 4 bases at V and 0 bases at J, with 4 bases between. Germline V gives CDR1 PRHDT, CDR2 FYEKMQ (reference sequence). CDR3: CASSSASYEQYF. The DNA of the CDR3 is TGTGCCAGCAGCTCCGCCTCCTACGAGCAGTACTTC.

The chain employs TRBV11-2 and TRBJ2-7; D may match TRBD1 or TRBD2 (5 bases each). Trimming pared 0 bases from V and 7 bases from J, leaving 19 bases between. The CDR3 is made up of 16 amino acids. CDR1 is SGHAT, CDR2 FQNNGV, per germline. The CDR3 protein is CASSLDWDPVLFEQYF. In nucleotides, the CDR3 is TGTGCCAGCAGCTTAGATTGGGACCCCGTCTTATTTGAGCAGTACTTC. The full variable domain, in which reference TRBV11-2 and TRBJ2-7 provide the parts outside the CDR3, is EAGVAQSPRYKIIEKRQSVAFWCNPISGHATLYWYQQILGQGPKLLIQFQNNGVVDDSQLPKDRFSAERLKGVDSTLKIQPAKLEDSAVYLCASSLDWDPVLFEQYFGPGTRLTVT.

This rearrangement joins TRBV28 to TRBJ1-1; no definite D call. V dropped 3 bases and J dropped 0 bases, with 8 bases sitting between them. CDR3 size: 14 residues. Germline-derived CDR1 and CDR2 are MDHEN and SYDVKM. As DNA, the CDR3 is TGTGCCAGCAGTTTGAGGAACATGAACACTGAAGCTTTCTTT. Protein: CASSLRNMNTEAFF.

A remark on this clone: One end of the junction is discordant with germline, which a read error may explain. This chain connects TRBV5-6 to TRBJ1-2, with a weak D call TRBD1 (5 bases). This CDR3 has 12 residues. Germline CDR1 is SGHDT and CDR2 is YYEEEE. As DNA, the CDR3 is TGTGCCAGCAGCTCGTCCGCACAGGAGGCGGCCTTC. Translation gives CASSSSAQEAAF.

The chain recombines TRBV7-6 with TRBJ2-1; 7 nucleotides match TRBD2. The CDR3 has 14 residues. The germline V gene has CDR1 SGHVS and CDR2 FNYEAQ. The V and J ends lost 6 bases and 6 bases, in that order; junction bases with no gene match: 8. The CDR3 loop reads CASRSRTSLNEQFF. In DNA form, the CDR3 reads TGTGCCAGCAGATCAAGGACTAGTCTCAATGAGCAGTTCTTC.

V and J are TRBV19 and TRBJ1-4, with a tentative D call TRBD1 (5 bases). The germline CDR1 and CDR2 sequences are LNHDA and SQIVND (reference sequence). There are 18 residues in the CDR3. Trimming cost V 3 bases and J 0 bases, with 17 bases left between them. The CDR3 protein is CASSIRGMLAATNEKLFF. The CDR3 bases are TGTGCCAGTAGTATTCGGGGGATGTTAGCGGCAACTAATGAAAAACTGTTTTTT.

This clone was seen once. The chain has TRBV6-5 and TRBJ2-5; D possibly corresponds to TRBD2 (5 bases). Trimming cost V 4 bases and J 5 bases, with 14 bases left between them. Germline V gene sequence: CDR1 MNHEY, CDR2 SVGAGI. The CDR3 extends over 14 amino acids. CDR3 protein: CASSSWTSGETQYF. For the CDR3, the DNA is TGTGCCAGCAGTTCATGGACCTCGGGGGAGACCCAGTACTTC.

Details on this clone: Other DNA variants within this sample encode the same CDR3. The chain is built from TRBV9 and TRBJ1-3; maybe TRBD1 (5 bases). With 7 bases removed from V and 0 bases from J, the gap between germline ends came to 14 bases. The CDR3 runs to 15 residues. Germline V gives CDR1 SGDLS, CDR2 YYNGEE. CDR3 sequence (DNA): TGTGCCAGCTCCCCCCGGGGGGTCTCTGGAAACACCATATATTTT. Its translation: CASSPRGVSGNTIYF.

This chain connects TRBV5-1 to TRBJ1-1; 7 bases map to TRBD1. CDR1 is SGHRS and CDR2 is YFSETQ in the germline V gene. CDR3 length: 17 amino acids. The V segment lost 0 bases and the J segment 1 base; nucleotides outside the gene matches: 9. CDR3 DNA: TGCGCCAGCAGCTTGGCGCCAGGGGGAGGAGGGAACACTGAAGCTTTCTTT. It is translated as CASSLAPGGGGNTEAFF.

This sequence joins TRBV7-9 and TRBJ2-7, with no clear D. Between the trimmed V and J ends, which lost 2 bases and 4 bases, there was a span of 6 bases. Germline CDR1 SEHNR, CDR2 FQNEAQ (reference sequence). The CDR3 is 12 amino acids. CDR3 region: CASSLNIYEQYF. CDR3 DNA: TGTGCCAGCAGCTTAAATATTTACGAGCAGTACTTC.

CDR3 region: CASSQDDGQGSYEQYF. In DNA, the CDR3 is TGTGCCAGCAGCCAAGATGACGGACAGGGCTCCTACGAGCAGTACTTC. V is TRBV14 and J is TRBJ2-7; 8 bases match TRBD1. Germline-derived CDR1 and CDR2 are SGHDN and FVKESK. J gave up 0 bases and V 0 bases, and 4 bases lay outside the gene matches. CDR3 length equals 16 residues.

The chain combines TRBV13 with TRBJ1-5; D not certain. The length of the CDR3 is 14 residues. Germline CDR1 is PRHDT and CDR2 is FYEKMQ (reference sequence). The ends were cut back, 0 bases at V and 5 bases at J, with 8 bases in the middle. For the CDR3, the DNA is TGTGCCAGCAGCTTAGGACACGGGGATCAGCCCCAGCATTTT. This codes for CASSLGHGDQPQHF.

To note about this clone: Other nucleotide sequences from this sample produce the same CDR3. This chain uses TRBV28 with TRBJ2-7; 8 nucleotides agree with TRBD2. Germline assignment: CDR1 MDHEN and CDR2 SYDVKM. The length of the CDR3 is 14 residues. The trim removed 1 base at V and 3 bases at J, leaving 2 bases unmatched. CDR3 sequence (DNA): TGTGCCAGCAGTTTATCCGGGGGGGACTACGAGCAGTACTTC. Its translation: CASSLSGGDYEQYF.

The chain employs TRBV7-8 and TRBJ1-2; D gene unclear. The CDR3 length is 15 residues. Germline V gives CDR1 SGHVS, CDR2 FQNEAQ. V was cut by 1 base and J by 6 bases, with 15 bases left in between. The CDR3 loop is CASSLVRGPLHGYTF. DNA for the CDR3: TGTGCCAGCAGCTTAGTACGGGGTCCGCTGCATGGCTACACCTTC. Combining the CDR3 with reference TRBV7-8 and TRBJ1-2 gives the whole variable domain GAGVSQSPRYKVAKRGQDVALRCDPISGHVSLFWYQQALGQGPEFLTYFQNEAQLDKSGLPSDRFFAERPEGSVSTLKIQRTQQEDSAVYLCASSLVRGPLHGYTFGSGTRLTVV.